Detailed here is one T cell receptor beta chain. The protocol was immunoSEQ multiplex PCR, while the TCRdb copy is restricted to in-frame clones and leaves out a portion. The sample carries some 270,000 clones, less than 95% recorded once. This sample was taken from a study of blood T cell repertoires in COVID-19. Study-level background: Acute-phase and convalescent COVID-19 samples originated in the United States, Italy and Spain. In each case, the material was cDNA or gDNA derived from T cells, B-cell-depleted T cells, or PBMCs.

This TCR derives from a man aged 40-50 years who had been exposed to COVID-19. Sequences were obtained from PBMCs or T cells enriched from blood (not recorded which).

The CDR3 DNA reads as TGTGCCAGCAGTCAGGGAGGGAGCTCTGGAAACACCATATATTTT. Translation gives CASSQGGSSGNTIYF. The chain is built from TRBV6-5 and TRBJ1-3; perhaps TRBD1 as D (5 bases). Germline CDR1 MNHEY, CDR2 SVGAGI. There are 15 residues in the CDR3. V was pared by 5 bases and J by 0 bases, with 11 bases between.